Listed below are T cell receptor beta chains from one sample, sequenced in a study of blood T cell repertoires in COVID-19. The assay was immunoSEQ multiplex PCR, and TCRdb's table has in-frame clones only and misses some. This table holds 93,000 or so clones, 84% found once. Material for sequencing was peripheral blood. These receptor sequences come from a human donor in a cohort sampled during active or convalescent COVID-19. Both conserved end residues are part of each CDR3. The order of the fields is CDR3 length, clone size, V gene, J gene, D gene, CDR3 protein, CDR3 DNA. D genes are given only for firm matches. The size entry is marked missing in some rows and otherwise reads once, few, many or a size class.

CDR3 length: 16
clone size: .
V gene: TRBV9
J gene: TRBJ2-5
D gene: TRBD1
CDR3 protein: CASSVSSGQLQETQYF
CDR3 DNA: TGTGCCAGCAGCGTATCCTCGGGACAGTTACAAGAGACCCAGTACTTC

CDR3 length: 17
clone size: once
V gene: TRBV24-1
J gene: TRBJ2-5
D gene: .
CDR3 protein: CATSDNIKVEGQETQYF
CDR3 DNA: TGTGCCACCAGTGATAACATTAAGGTGGAGGGGCAAGAGACCCAGTACTTC

CDR3 length: 13
clone size: .
V gene: TRBV24-1
J gene: TRBJ2-1
D gene: .
CDR3 protein: CATSDPPVIEQFF
CDR3 DNA: TGTGCCACCAGTGACCCCCCGGTTATTGAGCAGTTCTTC

CDR3 length: 14
clone size: .
V gene: TRBV4-3
J gene: TRBJ2-5
D gene: .
CDR3 protein: CASSQLQGAETQYF
CDR3 DNA: TGCGCCAGCAGCCAACTACAGGGTGCGGAGACCCAGTACTTC

CDR3 length: 18
clone size: .
V gene: TRBV7-2
J gene: TRBJ2-3
D gene: .
CDR3 protein: CASSLAPSGGVRTDTQYF
CDR3 DNA: TGTGCCAGCAGCTTAGCCCCCTCCGGCGGGGTGCGCACAGATACGCAGTATTTT

CDR3 length: 16
clone size: .
V gene: TRBV10-3
J gene: TRBJ2-6
D gene: .
CDR3 protein: CAINGQSSSGANVLTF
CDR3 DNA: TGTGCCATCAACGGACAGAGCAGCTCTGGGGCCAACGTCCTGACTTTC

CDR3 length: 19
clone size: once
V gene: TRBV4-2
J gene: TRBJ2-3
D gene: TRBD2
CDR3 protein: CASSQDGRGGKIRTDTQYF
CDR3 DNA: TGTGCCAGCAGCCAAGATGGGCGGGGGGGGAAGATCCGCACAGATACGCAGTATTTT

CDR3 length: 12
clone size: .
V gene: TRBV5-5
J gene: TRBJ1-2
D gene: .
CDR3 protein: CASSLGAYGYTF
CDR3 DNA: TGTGCCAGCAGCTTGGGAGCCTATGGCTACACCTTC

CDR3 length: 16
clone size: .
V gene: TRBV18
J gene: TRBJ1-4
D gene: TRBD1
CDR3 protein: CASSPRQGATNEKLFF
CDR3 DNA: TGTGCCAGCTCGCCTAGACAGGGGGCAACTAATGAAAAACTGTTTTTT

CDR3 length: 13
clone size: .
V gene: TRBV7-2
J gene: TRBJ1-1
D gene: .
CDR3 protein: CASSPSLRTEAFF
CDR3 DNA: TGTGCCAGCAGCCCCTCGTTGAGGACTGAAGCTTTCTTT

CDR3 length: 13
clone size: .
V gene: TRBV4-1
J gene: TRBJ2-5
D gene: .
CDR3 protein: CASSRGHGETQYF
CDR3 DNA: TGCGCCAGCAGCCGGGGGCACGGAGAGACCCAGTACTTC

CDR3 length: 15
clone size: once
V gene: TRBV5-1
J gene: TRBJ1-3
D gene: .
CDR3 protein: CASSLEPSGRNTIYF
CDR3 DNA: TGCGCCAGCAGCTTGGAACCCAGCGGTAGGAACACCATATATTTT

CDR3 length: 16
clone size: .
V gene: TRBV5-1
J gene: TRBJ2-5
D gene: .
CDR3 protein: CASSSIPGRMTETQYF
CDR3 DNA: TGCGCCAGCAGCTCGATCCCGGGTCGAATGACAGAGACCCAGTACTTC

CDR3 length: 11
clone size: .
V gene: TRBV9
J gene: TRBJ2-5
D gene: .
CDR3 protein: CASSVAETQYF
CDR3 DNA: TGTGCCAGCAGCGTAGCGGAGACCCAGTACTTC

CDR3 length: 16
clone size: .
V gene: TRBV6-1
J gene: TRBJ1-5
D gene: .
CDR3 protein: CASSEVDGDSNQPQHF
CDR3 DNA: TGTGCCAGCAGTGAAGTCGACGGGGATAGCAATCAGCCCCAGCATTTT

CDR3 length: 15
clone size: once
V gene: TRBV18
J gene: TRBJ1-1
D gene: .
CDR3 protein: CASSPPGQPNTEAFF
CDR3 DNA: TGTGCCAGCTCACCCCCCGGACAGCCTAACACTGAAGCTTTCTTT

CDR3 length: 14
clone size: .
V gene: TRBV7-3
J gene: TRBJ2-3
D gene: TRBD2
CDR3 protein: CASSLSGTTDTQYF
CDR3 DNA: TGTGCCAGCAGCCTGAGCGGGACCACAGATACGCAGTATTTT

CDR3 length: 15
clone size: .
V gene: TRBV15
J gene: TRBJ1-4
D gene: TRBD1
CDR3 protein: CATSRDPGGYEKLFF
CDR3 DNA: TGTGCCACCAGCAGAGATCCAGGGGGATATGAAAAACTGTTTTTT

CDR3 length: 15
clone size: .
V gene: TRBV18
J gene: TRBJ2-7
D gene: TRBD1
CDR3 protein: CASSPRTGGSYEQYF
CDR3 DNA: TGTGCCAGCTCACCAAGGACAGGGGGCTCCTACGAGCAGTACTTC

CDR3 length: 15
clone size: .
V gene: TRBV2
J gene: TRBJ2-3
D gene: .
CDR3 protein: CASSRLASSTDTQYF
CDR3 DNA: TGTGCCAGCAGTAGGCTAGCGAGTAGCACAGATACGCAGTATTTT

CDR3 length: 14
clone size: few
V gene: TRBV7-9
J gene: TRBJ1-5
D gene: .
CDR3 protein: CASGGQGSNQPQHF
CDR3 DNA: TGTGCCAGCGGTGGGCAGGGGAGCAATCAGCCCCAGCATTTT

CDR3 length: 15
clone size: .
V gene: TRBV4-3
J gene: TRBJ1-2
D gene: .
CDR3 protein: CASSQEPGSWSGYTF
CDR3 DNA: TGCGCCAGCAGCCAAGAGCCGGGATCCTGGAGTGGCTACACCTTC

CDR3 length: 13
clone size: .
V gene: TRBV6-5
J gene: TRBJ2-2
D gene: .
CDR3 protein: CSSLASNTGELFF
CDR3 DNA: TGTTCTTCTTTAGCTTCGAACACCGGGGAGCTGTTTTTT

CDR3 length: 14
clone size: .
V gene: TRBV11-2
J gene: TRBJ2-7
D gene: .
CDR3 protein: CASSLRGNSYEQYF
CDR3 DNA: TGTGCCAGCAGCTTACGGGGTAACTCCTACGAGCAGTACTTC

CDR3 length: 14
clone size: .
V gene: TRBV9
J gene: TRBJ1-2
D gene: TRBD1
CDR3 protein: CASSETGATGGYTF
CDR3 DNA: TGTGCCAGCAGCGAGACAGGGGCTACGGGGGGCTACACCTTC

CDR3 length: 15
clone size: .
V gene: TRBV7-9
J gene: TRBJ2-7
D gene: .
CDR3 protein: CASSPEIPGSYEQYF
CDR3 DNA: TGTGCCAGCAGCCCCGAAATCCCCGGCTCCTACGAGCAGTACTTC

CDR3 length: 17
clone size: .
V gene: TRBV7-9
J gene: TRBJ1-4
D gene: TRBD1
CDR3 protein: CASSPRDRGSANEKLFF
CDR3 DNA: TGTGCCAGCAGCCCCCGGGACAGGGGATCGGCTAATGAAAAACTGTTTTTT

CDR3 length: 11
clone size: .
V gene: TRBV16
J gene: TRBJ2-1
D gene: .
CDR3 protein: CASRSYNEQFF
CDR3 DNA: TGTGCCAGCAGATCGTACAATGAGCAGTTCTTC

CDR3 length: 14
clone size: .
V gene: TRBV5-1
J gene: TRBJ2-7
D gene: TRBD1
CDR3 protein: CASSHGQGIDEQYF
CDR3 DNA: TGCGCCAGCAGCCACGGACAGGGGATTGACGAGCAGTACTTC

CDR3 length: 13
clone size: .
V gene: TRBV7-9
J gene: TRBJ2-7
D gene: .
CDR3 protein: CASSFGDFNEQYF
CDR3 DNA: TGTGCCAGCAGCTTCGGGGATTTCAACGAGCAGTACTTC

CDR3 length: 14
clone size: .
V gene: TRBV19
J gene: TRBJ1-2
D gene: .
CDR3 protein: CASSIGANNYGYTF
CDR3 DNA: TGTGCCAGTAGTATAGGGGCGAATAACTATGGCTACACCTTC

CDR3 length: 16
clone size: .
V gene: TRBV27
J gene: TRBJ2-3
D gene: .
CDR3 protein: CASSLSFDKSTDTQYF
CDR3 DNA: TGTGCCAGCAGTTTATCATTCGACAAGAGCACAGATACGCAGTATTTT

CDR3 length: 13
clone size: .
V gene: TRBV28
J gene: TRBJ1-3
D gene: .
CDR3 protein: CASSFRAGNTIYF
CDR3 DNA: TGTGCCAGCAGCTTCAGGGCCGGAAACACCATATATTTT

CDR3 length: 12
clone size: .
V gene: TRBV19
J gene: TRBJ1-5
D gene: .
CDR3 protein: CATSGGAQPQHF
CDR3 DNA: TGTGCCACCTCCGGAGGGGCCCAGCCCCAGCATTTT

CDR3 length: 15
clone size: .
V gene: TRBV11-3
J gene: TRBJ2-3
D gene: TRBD1
CDR3 protein: CASSVGQIVTDTQYF
CDR3 DNA: TGTGCCAGCAGCGTGGGACAGATAGTCACAGATACGCAGTATTTT

CDR3 length: 12
clone size: once
V gene: TRBV7-9
J gene: TRBJ2-7
D gene: .
CDR3 protein: CASSLTSYEQYF
CDR3 DNA: TGTGCCAGCAGCTTAACTAGCTACGAGCAGTACTTC

CDR3 length: 14
clone size: .
V gene: TRBV7-9
J gene: TRBJ2-5
D gene: TRBD2
CDR3 protein: CASSPPSGGETQYF
CDR3 DNA: TGTGCCAGCAGCCCGCCGTCGGGGGGGGAGACCCAGTACTTC

CDR3 length: 20
clone size: once
V gene: TRBV4-3
J gene: TRBJ2-3
D gene: .
CDR3 protein: CASSQELGDIRAYFTDTQYF
CDR3 DNA: TGCGCCAGCAGCCAAGAACTAGGTGATATAAGGGCTTACTTCACAGATACGCAGTATTTT

CDR3 length: 13
clone size: .
V gene: TRBV12-3/TRBV12-4
J gene: TRBJ1-6
D gene: TRBD1
CDR3 protein: CASSIGGLSPLHF
CDR3 DNA: TGTGCCAGCAGTATAGGGGGCCTTTCACCCCTCCACTTT

CDR3 length: 16
clone size: .
V gene: TRBV4-3
J gene: TRBJ2-1
D gene: TRBD2
CDR3 protein: CASSQDTSGGAHEQFF
CDR3 DNA: TGCGCCAGCAGCCAAGATACTAGCGGGGGGGCCCATGAGCAGTTCTTC

CDR3 length: 17
clone size: .
V gene: TRBV23-1
J gene: TRBJ2-4
D gene: .
CDR3 protein: CASSQSRRGLAKNIQYF
CDR3 DNA: TGCGCCAGCAGTCAATCGAGGCGGGGACTAGCCAAAAACATTCAGTACTTC

CDR3 length: 15
clone size: .
V gene: TRBV20-1
J gene: TRBJ1-2
D gene: TRBD1
CDR3 protein: CSASLRDRGNHGYTF
CDR3 DNA: TGCAGTGCTAGTCTCCGGGACAGGGGTAATCACGGCTACACCTTC

CDR3 length: 15
clone size: .
V gene: TRBV7-6
J gene: TRBJ1-6
D gene: TRBD1
CDR3 protein: CASSLGTGFNSPLHF
CDR3 DNA: TGTGCCAGCAGCTTAGGGACAGGGTTTAATTCACCCCTCCACTTT

CDR3 length: 18
clone size: .
V gene: TRBV2
J gene: TRBJ2-2
D gene: TRBD2
CDR3 protein: CASSEVLAGGRRTGELFF
CDR3 DNA: TGTGCCAGCAGTGAAGTACTAGCGGGGGGGCGGAGGACCGGGGAGCTGTTTTTT

CDR3 length: 15
clone size: once
V gene: TRBV28
J gene: TRBJ1-5
D gene: .
CDR3 protein: CASSLSGSLGQPQHF
CDR3 DNA: TGTGCCAGCAGTTTATCCGGGAGCTTAGGGCAGCCCCAGCATTTT